This TCR beta chain is from a study of read filtering for tumor transcriptome and immune sequencing. Study-level results: IR-seq captured clonotypes deeper and more reliably than RNA-seq. IR-seq and RNA-seq agreed better without single-read clonotypes.

To note about this clonotype: The antigen remains unidentified.

This library used around 400 ng RNA and molecular barcoded adaptors spanning alpha/delta and beta/gamma chains. TCRdb recomputed calls from the reads with MiXCR, one row per CDR3 protein. The table shows about 25,000 distinct CDR3 sequences, with approximately 23% occurring only once. The germline V and J ends were trimmed by 5 bases and 0 bases, with 12 bases remaining between them. Germline values: CDR1 DFQATT, CDR2 SNEGSKA (reference sequence). The CDR3 has 14 residues. Every patient had bone marrow sampled while the disease was active. This rearrangement joins TRBV20-1 to TRBJ2-3; no firm D call. This receptor was obtained from a donor at least 40 years old with multiple myeloma. Sample: a population of CD138-negative cells sorted from bone marrow. The CDR3 DNA reads as TGCAGTGCTGAAGACGCTAGTAGCACAGATACGCAGTATTTT. This translates into CSAEDASSTDTQYF.